This TCR beta chain is drawn from a study of cytomegalovirus exposure and HLA in healthy donors (dated by TCRdb to about 2017). Regarding the complete study: A later analysis indicated that the roughly 120 validation repertoires were generated on the platform also employed for the approximately 700 repertoires of the first cohort. The study aimed to test whether signatures of past pathogen exposure could be identified by cataloging public T cell receptors. Along with the 666-subject first cohort, a separate validation cohort of over a hundred different subjects was used. High-throughput TCR immunosequencing, statistical association of individual TCRs with disease status, and machine learning were combined to predict cytomegalovirus infection status. The paper's findings and limits, for the study overall: Three of the identified cytomegalovirus-associated TCR beta chains were confirmed in vitro to be specific for cytomegalovirus antigens. The study listed 164 TCR beta chains as associated with cytomegalovirus. Most TCR sequences were observed very rarely across donors, whereas some public TCRs were present in many individuals. All 120 or so repertoires were used to score co-occurrence in the validation cohort in a later analysis, because that analysis had no HLA typing for the cohort. A later analysis found that TCRs clustered in the first cohort also tended to co-occur in the approximately 120 validation repertoires, with 94% of cluster scores above 0. In both the original and validation cohorts, the classifier was reported to diagnose cytomegalovirus status with high specificity and sensitivity. The authors suggested that the approach could potentially be generalized to other disease states and immunological phenotypes.

A single count supports this clone. Its antigen remains unidentified. No clone much larger than this one lies a single base away; base qualities are absent. Spanning cysteine to phenylalanine, the CDR3 consists of 16 amino acids. Only the CDR3 DNA is retained, 48 bases long and in frame from the first base. CDR1 SNHLY and CDR2 FYNNEI are derived from the germline V gene. Germline trimming amounts to 4 bases on V and 2 bases on J, with 8 as the count of junction bases outside the gene matches. Separate from the approximately 690-subject first cohort, the validation cohort of 90 to 150 subjects was the group to which the donors belonged. The library came from the immunoSEQ multiplex PCR assay. The original methods were these. A statistical classification framework was built for diagnosing cytomegalovirus status from the catalog of TCR beta chain sequences. The clones in this table, taken by TCRdb from immuneACCESS, are in-frame only. Not every clone is retained; where verified, under half of the shortfall comes from an unresolved V gene, and the cause of the rest is unknown. That table furnishes V, J and clone size, whereas the DNA furnished D and trimming. The sample table lists 150,000 to 200,000 clones, more than 75% of them with a count of one. The ten largest clones take up roughly 1.3% of the sample.

The TCR originated in a woman aged 30 to 39 in good health and CMV-seronegative. The specimen was PBMCs. The chain is assembled from TRBV2 and TRBJ2-5, and TRBD2 aligns with 9 junction nucleotides. The CDR3 protein is CASSGGRTSVQETQYF. The DNA is as follows: TGTGCCAGCAGTGGGGGGCGGACTAGCGTACAAGAGACCCAGTACTTC. The reference TRBV2 and TRBJ2-5 proteins fill in what lies around the CDR3, so the full variable domain reads EPEVTQTPSHQVTQMGQEVILRCVPISNHLYFYWYRQILGQKVEFLVSFYNNEISEKSEIFDDQFSVERPDGSNFTLKIRSTKLEDSAMYFCASSGGRTSVQETQYFGPGTRLLVL.